The 9 T cell receptor beta chains given below trace back to one sample, sequenced in a study of glioma-infiltrating T cells. The iRepertoire nested amplicon-rescue multiplex PCR amplified TCR alpha and beta CDR3s from RNA. MiXCR was run by TCRdb on the multiplex PCR reads, yielding one entry per CDR3 protein. The sample has some 85,000 distinct CDR3 sequences; about 25% are singletons. Specimen: glioma tissue, nonneoplastic brain tissue, or PBMCs (not recorded which). These receptors were collected from a human donor with low-grade glioma or glioblastoma, undergoing nonglioma brain surgery, or in good health (not recorded which).

This clonotype was observed at least ten times. The rearrangement links TRBV6-1 to TRBJ1-1, with TRBD1 matching over 7 bases. In germline, CDR1 is MNHNS, CDR2 SASEGT. V lost 9 bases to trimming and J lost 9 bases; unmatched junction nucleotides: 19. The CDR3 runs 15 residues. The DNA of the CDR3 is TGTGCCAGTAAAAGTTCCGGGACAGTCGGCGTGAAAGCTTTCTTT. Protein product: CASKSSGTVGVKAFF.

This clonotype was seen a few times. The V and J genes are TRBV29-1 and TRBJ2-5; D may be TRBD2 (6 bases). The CDR3 is 13 residues long. In germline, CDR1 is SQVTM, CDR2 ANQGSEA. The V end was cut by 4 bases, the J end by 7 bases, with 16 bases between. The DNA for the CDR3 is TGCAGCGTTGCGCGGGACTTCGCGGGGACCCAGTACTTC. Its translation: CSVARDFAGTQYF. The full variable domain, with the rest looked up from reference TRBV29-1 and TRBJ2-5, is SAVISQKPSRDICQRGTSLTIQCQVDSQVTMMFWYRQQPGQSLTLIATANQGSEATYESGFVIDKFPISRPNLTFSTLTVSNMSPEDSSIYLCSVARDFAGTQYFGPGTRLLVL.

The rearrangement uses TRBV4-1 and TRBJ1-1; 9 nucleotides match TRBD1. V shed 3 bases and J 4 bases; nucleotides not matched to a gene: 12. The length of the CDR3 is 17 residues. CDR1 and CDR2 from the germline V gene are MGHRA and YSYEKL. The CDR3 loop reads CASSHQGQGWRGTEAFF. The CDR3, as DNA: TGCGCCAGCAGCCACCAAGGACAGGGGTGGAGGGGCACTGAAGCTTTCTTT.

This clonotype has a handful of counts. The DNA of the CDR3 is TGTGCCAGCAGTTTAGAGGCGAGGGGCACTGAAGCTTTCTTT. It encodes CASSLEARGTEAFF. The V and J genes are TRBV12-3 or TRBV12-4 and TRBJ1-1; D is possibly TRBD1 (5 bases). Trimming took 1 base from V and 4 from J, leaving 10 bases between them. The length of the CDR3 is 14 residues.

This clonotype was detected ten times or more. V is TRBV20-1 and J is TRBJ1-2; D is unclear. There are 13 residues in the CDR3. Germline V gene lookup returns CDR1 DFQATT and CDR2 SNEGSKA (reference sequence). The ends were cut back, 3 bases at V and 5 bases at J, with 13 bases in the middle. CDR3 in DNA: TGCAGTGCTAGGGACGGCATTGGGTATGGCTACACCTTC. Translation gives CSARDGIGYGYTF.

The V call is TRBV7-9, the J call TRBJ2-3; D is ambiguous. This CDR3 comprises 14 residues. Germline V gene sequence: CDR1 SEHNR, CDR2 FQNEAQ (reference sequence). The V end was cut by 1 base, the J end by 2 bases, with 7 bases between. CDR3 sequence (DNA): TGTGCCAGCAGCTTAGAACTTAACACAGATACGCAGTATTTT. This sequence encodes CASSLELNTDTQYF.

The chain links TRBV5-1 to TRBJ1-5, with D perhaps TRBD1 (5 bases). CDR3 size: 13 residues. Per germline, CDR1 SGHRS and CDR2 YFSETQ. V lost 1 base, J lost 5 bases, and 7 bases lay in between. CDR3 coding DNA: TGCGCCAGCAGCTTGCAGGGAGATCAGCCCCAGCATTTT. It encodes CASSLQGDQPQHF. The whole variable domain, remainder taken from reference TRBV5-1 and TRBJ1-5, is KAGVTQTPRYLIKTRGQQVTLSCSPISGHRSVSWYQQTPGQGLQFLFEYFSETQRNKGNFPGRFSGRQFSNSRSEMNVSTLELGDSALYLCASSLQGDQPQHFGDGTRLSIL.

This clonotype was detected ten times or more. V is TRBV4-2 and J is TRBJ1-2; 9 nucleotides agree with TRBD1. The CDR3 is made up of 17 amino acids. Trimming at V came to 0 bases and at J to 8 bases, leaving 13 bases not matched to a gene. Germline V gives CDR1 LGHNA, CDR2 YNFKEQ. The CDR3 DNA reads TGTGCCAGCAGCCAAGACCTCCCCGGGACAGGGTTTCGAGGCTACACCTTC. It specifies CASSQDLPGTGFRGYTF.

The chain joins TRBV11-2 to TRBJ2-7; the D is unclear. The CDR3 is 13 residues long. In germline, CDR1 is SGHAT, CDR2 FQNNGV. V was trimmed by 1 base and J by 1 base, leaving 5 bases between them. The chain's CDR3 is CASSLGASYEQYF. In DNA form, the CDR3 reads TGTGCCAGCAGCTTAGGAGCTTCCTACGAGCAGTACTTC.